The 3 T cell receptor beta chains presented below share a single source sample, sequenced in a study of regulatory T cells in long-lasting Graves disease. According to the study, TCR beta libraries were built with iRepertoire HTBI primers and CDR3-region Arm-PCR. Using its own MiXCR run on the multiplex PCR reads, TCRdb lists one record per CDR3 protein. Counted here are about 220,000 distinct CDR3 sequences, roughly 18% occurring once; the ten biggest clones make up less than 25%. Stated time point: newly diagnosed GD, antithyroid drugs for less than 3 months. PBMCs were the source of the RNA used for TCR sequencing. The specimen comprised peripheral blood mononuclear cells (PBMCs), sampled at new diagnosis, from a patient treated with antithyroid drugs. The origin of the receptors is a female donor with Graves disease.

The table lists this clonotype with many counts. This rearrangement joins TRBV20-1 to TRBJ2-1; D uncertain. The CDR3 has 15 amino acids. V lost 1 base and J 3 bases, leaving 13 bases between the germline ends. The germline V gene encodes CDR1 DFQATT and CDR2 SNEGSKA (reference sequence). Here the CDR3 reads CSARVDGIFYNEQFF. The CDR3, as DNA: TGCAGTGCTAGAGTAGACGGTATTTTCTACAATGAGCAGTTCTTC.

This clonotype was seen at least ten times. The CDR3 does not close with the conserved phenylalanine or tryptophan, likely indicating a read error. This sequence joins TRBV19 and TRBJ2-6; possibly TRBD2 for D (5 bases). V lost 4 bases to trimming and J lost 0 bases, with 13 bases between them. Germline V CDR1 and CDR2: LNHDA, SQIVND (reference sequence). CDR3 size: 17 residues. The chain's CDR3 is CASSRWLGSSGANVLTL. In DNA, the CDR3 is TGTGCCAGTAGTAGGTGGTTAGGGAGCTCTGGGGCCAACGTCCTGACTCTC.

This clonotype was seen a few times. The CDR3 sequence: CASSITVGSYNEQFF. The CDR3 region has the DNA TGTGCCAGTAGTATAACGGTCGGGTCCTACAATGAGCAGTTCTTC. The chain combines TRBV19 with TRBJ2-1; no firm D call. CDR1 is LNHDA and CDR2 is SQIVND in the germline V gene (reference sequence). This CDR3 has 15 residues. Deletions cut 2 bases from V and 1 base from J, with 9 bases between.